In this sample, the clone carrying this TCR beta chain turned up a few times. Once RNA had been extracted, it was reverse transcribed into cDNA to act as the sequencing template. The protocol was immunoSEQ multiplex PCR, while the TCRdb copy is restricted to in-frame clones and leaves out a portion. The data show about 170,000 clones, about 66% seen once. These data are taken from a study of CD8+ T cells in alopecia areata. CDR3 size: 16 residues. V was pared by 3 bases and J by 1 base, with 14 bases between. Germline values: CDR1 ENHRY, CDR2 SYGVKD. This material consisted of CD8+ T cells sorted from blood, taken at week 0. This chain uses TRBV10-3 with TRBJ2-3; D may match TRBD1 or TRBD2 (5 bases each). The receptor was isolated from a human donor with alopecia areata. CDR3 bases: TGTGCCATCAGTGACCTAGAGGGGAGTGGCACAGATACGCAGTATTTT. Its protein product is CAISDLEGSGTDTQYF.